Listed below are T cell receptor beta chains from one sample, sequenced in a study of T-cell reconstitution after alpha-beta-depleted transplantation in children. TCRdb passed the PCR reads through MiXCR, listing each CDR3 protein once. The sample records approximately 980,000 distinct CDR3 sequences, roughly 29% being singletons. This sample comprised PBMCs, mostly from graft donor cells, obtained 360 days after TCRalphabeta/CD19-depleted stem cell transplant. The receptors derive from a boy under two years old who had a stem cell transplant for SCID, so the T cells may come from the graft donor. The CDR3 runs from the conserved cysteine through the conserved F or W. Fields, in order: clone size, J gene, D gene, V gene, CDR3 protein, CDR3 DNA. The D gene is left open where the match is weak. Size is stated for part of the rows, as once, few or many counts, or as a class when the clone is expanded.

clone size: few
J gene: TRBJ1-3
D gene: .
V gene: TRBV28
CDR3 protein: CASSYDGPGNTIYF
CDR3 DNA: TGTGCCAGCAGTTACGATGGACCAGGAAACACCATATATTTT

clone size: .
J gene: TRBJ1-2
D gene: .
V gene: TRBV5-6
CDR3 protein: CASSLRTDDGYTF
CDR3 DNA: TGTGCCAGCAGCTTGAGGACAGACGATGGCTACACCTTC

clone size: .
J gene: TRBJ2-7
D gene: TRBD1
V gene: TRBV29-1
CDR3 protein: CSFRRTGGTEQYF
CDR3 DNA: TGCAGCTTCCGACGGACAGGGGGCACCGAGCAGTACTTC

clone size: few
J gene: TRBJ1-2
D gene: TRBD1
V gene: TRBV4-3
CDR3 protein: CASSQDVGTGTNYGYTF
CDR3 DNA: TGCGCCAGCAGCCAAGATGTAGGGACAGGGACGAACTATGGCTACACCTTC

clone size: .
J gene: TRBJ1-1
D gene: .
V gene: TRBV6-5
CDR3 protein: CASSSLSLNTEAFF
CDR3 DNA: TGTGCCAGCAGTTCCTTATCTTTGAACACTGAAGCTTTCTTT

clone size: few
J gene: TRBJ2-5
D gene: .
V gene: TRBV29-1
CDR3 protein: CSVRRDIQETQYF
CDR3 DNA: TGCAGCGTTCGCCGGGACATCCAAGAGACCCAGTACTTC

clone size: .
J gene: TRBJ2-1
D gene: TRBD1
V gene: TRBV20-1
CDR3 protein: CSATGRDRGLWYNEQFF
CDR3 DNA: TGCAGTGCTACGGGTCGGGACAGGGGGTTATGGTACAATGAGCAGTTCTTC

clone size: few
J gene: TRBJ2-2
D gene: TRBD2
V gene: TRBV2
CDR3 protein: CASSVLALDGELFF
CDR3 DNA: TGTGCCAGCAGTGTACTAGCGTTGGACGGGGAGCTGTTTTTT

clone size: once
J gene: TRBJ2-4
D gene: .
V gene: TRBV29-1
CDR3 protein: CSVPQGKGNIQYF
CDR3 DNA: TGCAGCGTTCCTCAGGGAAAGGGAAACATTCAGTACTTC

clone size: .
J gene: TRBJ1-1
D gene: .
V gene: TRBV4-1
CDR3 protein: CVSSQERAGTNTEAFF
CDR3 DNA: TGCGTCAGCAGCCAAGAAAGGGCCGGAACGAACACTGAAGCTTTCTTT

clone size: .
J gene: TRBJ2-7
D gene: .
V gene: TRBV9
CDR3 protein: CASSVGGTPDYEQYF
CDR3 DNA: TGTGCCAGCAGCGTAGGTGGGACCCCTGACTACGAGCAGTACTTC

clone size: .
J gene: TRBJ2-7
D gene: .
V gene: TRBV4-2
CDR3 protein: CASSPGRSPSSYEQYF
CDR3 DNA: TGTGCCAGCAGCCCAGGTCGGTCTCCTAGCTCCTACGAGCAGTACTTC

clone size: .
J gene: TRBJ2-5
D gene: .
V gene: TRBV12-3/TRBV12-4
CDR3 protein: CASSLVSPPETQYF
CDR3 DNA: TGTGCCAGCAGTTTAGTGAGTCCACCAGAGACCCAGTACTTC

clone size: few
J gene: TRBJ2-5
D gene: .
V gene: TRBV7-2
CDR3 protein: CASSSKPGIQETQYF
CDR3 DNA: TGTGCCAGCAGCTCAAAGCCGGGGATCCAAGAGACCCAGTACTTC

clone size: .
J gene: TRBJ2-1
D gene: TRBD2
V gene: TRBV4-3
CDR3 protein: CASSQIWEVPGGEQFF
CDR3 DNA: TGCGCCAGCAGCCAAATATGGGAGGTTCCGGGGGGTGAGCAGTTCTTC

clone size: .
J gene: TRBJ2-1
D gene: TRBD2
V gene: TRBV11-2
CDR3 protein: CASSSPLAGIGSYNEQFF
CDR3 DNA: TGTGCCAGCAGCTCCCCGTTAGCGGGGATAGGCTCCTACAATGAGCAGTTCTTC

clone size: .
J gene: TRBJ2-4
D gene: TRBD1
V gene: TRBV2
CDR3 protein: CASSREGQAVAKNIQYF
CDR3 DNA: TGTGCCAGCAGCAGGGAAGGACAGGCAGTAGCCAAAAACATTCAGTACTTC

clone size: few
J gene: TRBJ2-3
D gene: .
V gene: TRBV7-9
CDR3 protein: CASSFTVGTDTQYF
CDR3 DNA: TGTGCCAGCAGCTTCACGGTTGGCACAGATACGCAGTATTTT

clone size: .
J gene: TRBJ2-2
D gene: TRBD1
V gene: TRBV5-1
CDR3 protein: CASSLGGQGAGELFF
CDR3 DNA: TGCGCCAGCAGCTTGGGAGGACAGGGGGCCGGGGAGCTGTTTTTT

clone size: once
J gene: TRBJ1-5
D gene: .
V gene: TRBV6-5
CDR3 protein: CASSYSPTGNRNQPQHF
CDR3 DNA: TGTGCCAGCAGTTACTCCCCCACGGGGAATCGCAATCAGCCCCAGCATTTT

clone size: few
J gene: TRBJ2-7
D gene: .
V gene: TRBV11-2
CDR3 protein: CASSPSRSYEQYF
CDR3 DNA: TGTGCCAGCAGCCCGAGTCGGTCCTACGAGCAGTACTTC

clone size: .
J gene: TRBJ2-2
D gene: .
V gene: TRBV24-1
CDR3 protein: CATSQGRNTGELFF
CDR3 DNA: TGTGCCACCAGTCAGGGGAGGAACACCGGGGAGCTGTTTTTT

clone size: .
J gene: TRBJ1-1
D gene: .
V gene: TRBV4-1
CDR3 protein: CASSQDQRTAHMNTEAFF
CDR3 DNA: TGCGCCAGCAGCCAAGATCAGAGGACAGCCCACATGAACACTGAAGCTTTCTTT

clone size: few
J gene: TRBJ2-7
D gene: TRBD1
V gene: TRBV29-1
CDR3 protein: CSASTGAYEQYF
CDR3 DNA: TGCAGCGCCTCTACAGGGGCCTACGAGCAGTACTTC

clone size: once
J gene: TRBJ2-5
D gene: .
V gene: TRBV7-9
CDR3 protein: CASSSLGVLGKETQYF
CDR3 DNA: TGTGCCAGCAGCTCCCTAGGGGTACTAGGGAAAGAGACCCAGTACTTC

clone size: few
J gene: TRBJ2-7
D gene: .
V gene: TRBV6-5
CDR3 protein: CASSYSRWQGSYEQYF
CDR3 DNA: TGTGCCAGCAGTTACTCGAGGTGGCAGGGCAGTTACGAGCAGTACTTC

clone size: many
J gene: TRBJ2-3
D gene: TRBD2
V gene: TRBV12-3/TRBV12-4
CDR3 protein: CASSPGTSITDTQYF
CDR3 DNA: TGTGCCAGCAGTCCCGGGACTAGCATCACAGATACGCAGTATTTT

clone size: .
J gene: TRBJ2-7
D gene: TRBD2
V gene: TRBV6-5
CDR3 protein: CASSYSSPTSGGPSYEQYF
CDR3 DNA: TGTGCCAGCAGTTACTCGAGCCCAACCAGCGGGGGCCCATCCTACGAGCAGTACTTC

clone size: few
J gene: TRBJ2-1
D gene: TRBD2
V gene: TRBV12-3/TRBV12-4
CDR3 protein: CASRTSGGPREQFF
CDR3 DNA: TGTGCCAGCAGGACTAGCGGGGGGCCCAGGGAGCAGTTCTTC

clone size: .
J gene: TRBJ1-2
D gene: .
V gene: TRBV15
CDR3 protein: CATSRTGGYGYTF
CDR3 DNA: TGTGCCACCAGCAGGACAGGTGGCTATGGCTACACCTTC

clone size: .
J gene: TRBJ2-1
D gene: .
V gene: TRBV20-1
CDR3 protein: CSARDPAGPPNEQFF
CDR3 DNA: TGCAGTGCTAGAGATCCAGCAGGACCCCCCAATGAGCAGTTCTTC